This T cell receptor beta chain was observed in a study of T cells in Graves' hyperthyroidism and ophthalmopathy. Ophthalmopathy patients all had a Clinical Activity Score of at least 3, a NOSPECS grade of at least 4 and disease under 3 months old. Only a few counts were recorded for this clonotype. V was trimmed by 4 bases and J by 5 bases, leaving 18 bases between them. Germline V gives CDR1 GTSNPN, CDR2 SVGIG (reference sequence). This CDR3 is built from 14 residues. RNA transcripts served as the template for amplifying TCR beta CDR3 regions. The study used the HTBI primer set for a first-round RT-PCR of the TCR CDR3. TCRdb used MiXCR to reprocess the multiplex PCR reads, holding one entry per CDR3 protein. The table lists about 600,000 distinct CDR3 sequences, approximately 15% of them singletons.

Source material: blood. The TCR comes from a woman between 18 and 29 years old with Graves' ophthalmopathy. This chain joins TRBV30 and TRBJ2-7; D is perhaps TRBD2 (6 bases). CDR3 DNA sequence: TGTGCCTGGATCCAATCGGGACCGGGGGACGAGCAGTACTTC. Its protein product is CAWIQSGPGDEQYF.